This entry lists 4 T cell receptor beta chains sequenced from one sample in a study of blood T cells in healthy people across ages. The use of a sample-barcoded 5' primer and a J-beta primer mix characterized a second PCR of roughly 7 to 11 cycles. TCRdb processed the 5' RACE reads anew with MiXCR; each CDR3 protein has one entry. The sample has approximately 690,000 distinct CDR3 sequences, around two fifths seen once. Sequencing was carried out using blood. Source of these receptors: a man older than 75 in good health.

The chain carries TRBV4-2 and TRBJ1-6; no definite D call. Trimming took 1 base from V and 7 from J, leaving 11 bases between them. This CDR3 spans 15 amino acids. Germline lookup yields CDR1 LGHNA and CDR2 YNFKEQ. The CDR3 DNA follows: TGTGCCAGCAGCCAAGCGTCCGAGGACAATTCACCCCTCCACTTT. This translates into CASSQASEDNSPLHF.

The table lists this clonotype with a few counts. The V call is TRBV29-1, the J call TRBJ2-7, with 9 bases lining up with TRBD1. The V segment lost 7 bases and the J segment 6 bases; nucleotides outside the gene matches: 10. Germline values: CDR1 SQVTM, CDR2 ANQGSEA. This CDR3 is 13 amino acids long. CDR3 loop: CSATGTGITEQYF. The CDR3 DNA reads TGCAGCGCCACCGGGACAGGGATAACCGAGCAGTACTTC.

The chain combines TRBV9 with TRBJ1-3; D remains unclear. The V end was cut by 0 bases, the J end by 3 bases, with 7 bases between. The CDR3 sequence is 14 residues long. Germline assignment: CDR1 SGDLS and CDR2 YYNGEE. In nucleotides, the CDR3 is TGTGCCAGCAGCGTAGACGGCAGTGGAAACACCATATATTTT. Protein product: CASSVDGSGNTIYF. The full variable domain, its missing parts supplied by reference TRBV9 and TRBJ1-3, is DSGVTQTPKHLITATGQRVTLRCSPRSGDLSVYWYQQSLDQGLQFLIQYYNGEERAKGNILERFSAQQFPDLHSELNLSSLELGDSALYFCASSVDGSGNTIYFGEGSWLTVV.

This clonotype was counted many times. The rearrangement joins TRBV30 to TRBJ2-3; a weak D match, TRBD2 (5 bases). CDR1 and CDR2 from the germline V gene are GTSNPN and SVGIG (reference sequence). Trimming removed 0 bases at V and 8 bases at J, with 12 bases between. The CDR3 loop spans 13 amino acids. The CDR3 reads CAWSVREGATQYF. In nucleotides, the CDR3 is TGTGCCTGGAGTGTACGGGAAGGCGCTACGCAGTATTTT.